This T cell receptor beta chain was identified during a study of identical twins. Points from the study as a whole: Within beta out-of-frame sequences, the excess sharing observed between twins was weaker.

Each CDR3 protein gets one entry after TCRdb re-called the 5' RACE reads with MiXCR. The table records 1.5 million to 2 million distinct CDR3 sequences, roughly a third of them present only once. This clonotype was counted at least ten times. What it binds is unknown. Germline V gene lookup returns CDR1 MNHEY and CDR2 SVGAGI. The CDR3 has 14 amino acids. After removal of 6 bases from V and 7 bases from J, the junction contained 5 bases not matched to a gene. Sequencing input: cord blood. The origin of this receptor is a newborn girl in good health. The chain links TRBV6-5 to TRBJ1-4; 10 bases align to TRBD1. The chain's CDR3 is CASSRDRGGEKLFF. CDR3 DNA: TGTGCCAGCAGCAGGGACAGGGGAGGTGAAAAACTGTTTTTT.